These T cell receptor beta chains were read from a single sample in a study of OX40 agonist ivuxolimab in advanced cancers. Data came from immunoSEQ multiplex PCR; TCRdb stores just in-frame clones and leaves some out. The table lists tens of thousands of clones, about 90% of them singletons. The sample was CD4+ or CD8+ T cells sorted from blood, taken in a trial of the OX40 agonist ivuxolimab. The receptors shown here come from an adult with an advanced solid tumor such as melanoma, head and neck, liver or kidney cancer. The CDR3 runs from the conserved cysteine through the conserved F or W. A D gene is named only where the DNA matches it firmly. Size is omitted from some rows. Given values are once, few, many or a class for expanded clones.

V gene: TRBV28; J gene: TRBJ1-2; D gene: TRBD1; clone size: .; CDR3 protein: CASSPGDRVYGYTF; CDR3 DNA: TGTGCCAGCAGTCCCGGGGACAGGGTCTATGGCTACACCTTC
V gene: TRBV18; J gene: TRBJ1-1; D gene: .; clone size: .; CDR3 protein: CASSPRSDGGDTEAFF; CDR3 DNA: TGTGCCAGCTCACCACGGTCGGACGGAGGGGACACTGAAGCTTTCTTT
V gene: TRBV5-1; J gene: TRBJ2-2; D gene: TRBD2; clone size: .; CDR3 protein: CASSLLAGVNTGELFF; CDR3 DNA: TGCGCCAGCAGCTTGCTGGCGGGAGTGAACACCGGGGAGCTGTTTTTT
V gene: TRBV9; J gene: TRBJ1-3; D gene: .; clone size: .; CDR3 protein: CASSPRSPSDTIYF; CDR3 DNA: TGTGCCAGCAGCCCCCGCAGCCCGAGCGACACCATATATTTT
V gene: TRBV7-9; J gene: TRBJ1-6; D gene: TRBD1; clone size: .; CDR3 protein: CASSPGTGGSELGSPLHF; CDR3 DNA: TGTGCCAGCAGCCCTGGGACAGGGGGAAGCGAATTGGGTTCACCCCTCCACTTT
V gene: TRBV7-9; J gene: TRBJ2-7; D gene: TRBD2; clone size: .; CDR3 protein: CASSWGGTSGRFPYEQYF; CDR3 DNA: TGTGCCAGCAGCTGGGGGGGGACTAGCGGGAGGTTCCCCTACGAGCAGTACTTC
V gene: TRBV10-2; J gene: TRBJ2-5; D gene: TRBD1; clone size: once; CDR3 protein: CASSDGTGGRETQYF; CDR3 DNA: TGCGCCAGCAGTGACGGGACAGGGGGCAGGGAGACCCAGTACTTC
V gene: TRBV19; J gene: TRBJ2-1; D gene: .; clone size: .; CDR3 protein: CASSGVYNEQFF; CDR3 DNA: TGTGCCAGTAGCGGGGTATACAATGAGCAGTTCTTC
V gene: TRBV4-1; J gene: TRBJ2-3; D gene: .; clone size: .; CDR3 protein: CASSPSPSTDTQYF; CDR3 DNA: TGCGCCAGCAGCCCCTCCCCCAGCACAGATACGCAGTATTTT
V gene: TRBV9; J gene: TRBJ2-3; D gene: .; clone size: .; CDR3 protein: CASSVGGGRGTDTQYF; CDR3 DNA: TGTGCCAGCAGCGTAGGAGGTGGTAGGGGTACAGATACGCAGTATTTT
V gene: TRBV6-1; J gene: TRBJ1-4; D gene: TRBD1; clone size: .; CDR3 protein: CAIGQGWEKLFF; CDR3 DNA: TGTGCCATCGGACAGGGCTGGGAAAAACTGTTTTTT
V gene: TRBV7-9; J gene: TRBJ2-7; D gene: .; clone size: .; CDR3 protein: CASSFGQRSSYEQYF; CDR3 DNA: TGTGCCAGCAGCTTTGGGCAGCGGAGCTCCTACGAGCAGTACTTC
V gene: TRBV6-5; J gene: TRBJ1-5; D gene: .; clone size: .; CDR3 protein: CASRTGLRGNQPQHF; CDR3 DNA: TGTGCCAGCAGGACCGGTCTCCGCGGGAATCAGCCCCAGCATTTT
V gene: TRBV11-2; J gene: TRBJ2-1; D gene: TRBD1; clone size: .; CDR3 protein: CASSLEGRGSTYNEQFF; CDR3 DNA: TGTGCCAGCAGCTTAGAGGGCAGGGGGTCAACGTACAATGAGCAGTTCTTC
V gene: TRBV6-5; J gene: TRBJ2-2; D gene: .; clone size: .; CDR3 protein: CASSLRMGGAGELFF; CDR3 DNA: TGTGCCAGCAGTCTACGCATGGGGGGCGCCGGGGAGCTGTTTTTT
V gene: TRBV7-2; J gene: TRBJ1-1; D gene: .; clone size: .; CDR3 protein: CASSQSLRAFF; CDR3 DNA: TGTGCCAGCAGCCAGTCCCTTAGAGCTTTCTTT
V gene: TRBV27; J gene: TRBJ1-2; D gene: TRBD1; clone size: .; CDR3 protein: CASSSRQGSGYTF; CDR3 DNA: TGTGCCAGCAGCTCGCGACAGGGGAGTGGCTACACCTTC
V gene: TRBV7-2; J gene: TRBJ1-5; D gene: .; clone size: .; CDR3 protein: CASSLVPTSNQPQHF; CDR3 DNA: TGTGCCAGCAGCTTAGTCCCTACTAGCAATCAGCCCCAGCATTTT
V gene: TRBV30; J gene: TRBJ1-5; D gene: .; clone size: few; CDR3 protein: CAWSLANGGQPQHF; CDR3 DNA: TGTGCCTGGAGCCTCGCGAACGGGGGGCAGCCCCAGCATTTT
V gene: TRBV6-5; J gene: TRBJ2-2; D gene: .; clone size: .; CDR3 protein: CASSRQLTNTGELFF; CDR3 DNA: TGTGCCAGCAGTCGACAGCTAACGAACACCGGGGAGCTGTTTTTT
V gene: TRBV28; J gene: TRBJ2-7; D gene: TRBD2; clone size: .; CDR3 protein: CASGAGGTYEQYF; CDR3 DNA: TGTGCCAGCGGGGCGGGAGGGACCTACGAGCAGTACTTC
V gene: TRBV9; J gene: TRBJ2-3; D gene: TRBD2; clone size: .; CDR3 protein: CASSVGDSGGNTQYF; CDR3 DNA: TGTGCCAGCAGCGTAGGGGATAGCGGGGGAAATACGCAGTATTTT
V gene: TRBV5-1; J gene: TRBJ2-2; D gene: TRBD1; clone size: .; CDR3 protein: CASSLGPPQGASGELFF; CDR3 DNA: TGCGCCAGCAGCTTGGGCCCGCCACAGGGGGCCAGCGGGGAGCTGTTTTTT
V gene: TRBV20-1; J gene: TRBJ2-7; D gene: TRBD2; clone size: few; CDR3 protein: CSAGLAGQTYF; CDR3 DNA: TGCAGTGCGGGCCTAGCGGGGCAAACGTACTTC
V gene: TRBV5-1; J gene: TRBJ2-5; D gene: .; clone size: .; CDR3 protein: CASSLAVGETQYF; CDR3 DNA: TGCGCCAGCAGCTTGGCGGTAGGGGAGACCCAGTACTTC
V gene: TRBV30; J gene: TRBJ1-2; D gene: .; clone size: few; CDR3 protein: CAWSPGGGSYGYTF; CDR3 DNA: TGTGCCTGGAGCCCTGGTGGCGGGAGCTATGGCTACACCTTC
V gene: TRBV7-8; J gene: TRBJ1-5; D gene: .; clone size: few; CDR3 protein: CASSLRESNQPQHF; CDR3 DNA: TGTGCCAGCAGCTTACGAGAGAGCAATCAGCCCCAGCATTTT
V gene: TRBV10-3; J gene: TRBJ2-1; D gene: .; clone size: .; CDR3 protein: CAIRDIYGYNEQFF; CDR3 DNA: TGTGCCATCCGCGATATTTACGGATACAATGAGCAGTTCTTC
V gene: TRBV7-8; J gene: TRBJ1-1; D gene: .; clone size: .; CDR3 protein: CASSLELRGTEAFF; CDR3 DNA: TGTGCCAGCAGCTTAGAGCTTAGGGGCACTGAAGCTTTCTTT
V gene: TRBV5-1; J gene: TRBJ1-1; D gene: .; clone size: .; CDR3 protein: CASSLVSGNTEAFF; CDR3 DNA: TGCGCCAGCAGCTTGGTTTCGGGGAACACTGAAGCTTTCTTT
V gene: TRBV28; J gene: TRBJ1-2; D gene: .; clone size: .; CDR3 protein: CASSYTQTRGYTF; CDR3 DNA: TGTGCCAGCAGTTATACACAAACAAGGGGCTACACCTTC
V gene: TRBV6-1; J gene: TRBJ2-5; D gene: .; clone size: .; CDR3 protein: CASSETGGQETQYF; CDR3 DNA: TGTGCCAGCAGTGAAACGGGCGGGCAAGAGACCCAGTACTTC
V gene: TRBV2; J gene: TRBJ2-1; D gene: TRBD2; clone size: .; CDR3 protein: CASSELAGGYNEQFF; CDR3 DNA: TGTGCCAGCAGTGAACTAGCGGGAGGTTACAATGAGCAGTTCTTC
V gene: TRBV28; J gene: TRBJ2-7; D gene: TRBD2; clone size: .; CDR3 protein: CASIANLAGAYEQYF; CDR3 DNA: TGTGCCAGCATAGCCAACCTAGCGGGAGCATACGAGCAGTACTTC
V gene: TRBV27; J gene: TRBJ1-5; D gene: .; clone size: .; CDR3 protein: CASSQGRYSNQPQHF; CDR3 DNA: TGTGCCAGCAGTCAGGGACGGTATAGCAATCAGCCCCAGCATTTT
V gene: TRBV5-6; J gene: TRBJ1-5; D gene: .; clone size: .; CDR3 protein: CASTLWGGVYQPQHF; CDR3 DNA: TGTGCCAGCACCCTCTGGGGGGGGGTCTATCAGCCCCAGCATTTT
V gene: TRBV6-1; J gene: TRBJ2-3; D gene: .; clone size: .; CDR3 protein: CASKAEHLADTQYF; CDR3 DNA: TGTGCCAGCAAGGCAGAACATTTAGCAGATACGCAGTATTTT
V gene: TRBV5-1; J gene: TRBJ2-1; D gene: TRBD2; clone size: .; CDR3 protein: CASRTSGDNNEQFF; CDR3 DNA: TGCGCCAGCAGGACTAGCGGAGACAACAATGAGCAGTTCTTC
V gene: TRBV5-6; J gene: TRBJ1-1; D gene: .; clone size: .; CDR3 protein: CASSLQANTEAFF; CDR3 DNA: TGTGCCAGCAGCCTACAGGCGAACACTGAAGCTTTCTTT
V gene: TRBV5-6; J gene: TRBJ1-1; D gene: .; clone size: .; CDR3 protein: CASSFGPGRGNTEAFF; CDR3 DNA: TGTGCCAGCAGCTTTGGCCCCGGACGAGGGAACACTGAAGCTTTCTTT
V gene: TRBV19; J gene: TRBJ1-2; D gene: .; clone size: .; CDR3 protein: CASSMRGLDYGYTF; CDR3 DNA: TGTGCCAGTAGTATGAGGGGCCTAGACTATGGCTACACCTTC
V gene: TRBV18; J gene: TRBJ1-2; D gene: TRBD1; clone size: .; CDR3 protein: CASSPAGTANYGYTF; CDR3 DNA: TGTGCCAGCTCACCAGCGGGGACAGCTAACTATGGCTACACCTTC
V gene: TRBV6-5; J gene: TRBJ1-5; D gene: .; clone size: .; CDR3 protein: CASSYSRGENQPQHF; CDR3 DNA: TGTGCCAGCAGTTACTCGCGGGGGGAAAATCAGCCCCAGCATTTT
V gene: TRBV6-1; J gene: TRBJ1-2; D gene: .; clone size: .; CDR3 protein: CASTPPARGYGYTF; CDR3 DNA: TGTGCCAGCACCCCCCCCGCCCGAGGGTATGGCTACACCTTC
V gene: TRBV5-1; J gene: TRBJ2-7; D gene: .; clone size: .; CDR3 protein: CASSSGTATYEQYF; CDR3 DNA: TGCGCCAGCAGCTCCGGGACGGCGACCTACGAGCAGTACTTC
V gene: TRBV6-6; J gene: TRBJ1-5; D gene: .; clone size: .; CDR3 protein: CASLRNQGNQPQHF; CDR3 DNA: TGTGCCAGCTTGCGCAACCAGGGGAATCAGCCCCAGCATTTT
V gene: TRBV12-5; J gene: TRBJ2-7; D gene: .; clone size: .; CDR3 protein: CASGRLGGRSSYEQYF; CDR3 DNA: TGTGCTAGTGGCCGCCTTGGGGGGAGGAGCTCCTACGAGCAGTACTTC
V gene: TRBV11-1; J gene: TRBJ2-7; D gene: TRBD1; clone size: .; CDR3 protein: CASSKQGLAFYEQYF; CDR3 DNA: TGTGCCAGCAGCAAACAGGGGCTAGCCTTCTACGAGCAGTACTTC
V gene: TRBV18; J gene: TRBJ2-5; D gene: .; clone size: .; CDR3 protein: CASSPGASETQYF; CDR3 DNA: TGTGCCAGCTCACCTGGGGCTAGTGAGACCCAGTACTTC
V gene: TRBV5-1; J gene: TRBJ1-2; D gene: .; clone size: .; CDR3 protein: CASSLGNSGYTF; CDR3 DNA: TGCGCCAGCAGCTTGGGCAATTCAGGCTACACCTTC
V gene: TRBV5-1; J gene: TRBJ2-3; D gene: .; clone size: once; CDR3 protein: CASRGDSTDTQYF; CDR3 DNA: TGCGCCAGCCGAGGGGATAGCACAGATACGCAGTATTTT
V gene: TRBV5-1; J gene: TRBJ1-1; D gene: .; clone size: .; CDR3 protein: CASSLAANEAFF; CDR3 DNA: TGCGCCAGCAGCTTGGCCGCGAATGAAGCTTTCTTT
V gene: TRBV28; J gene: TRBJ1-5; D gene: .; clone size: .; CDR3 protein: CASSLRRSNQPQHF; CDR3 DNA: TGTGCCAGCAGTTTAAGACGTAGCAATCAGCCCCAGCATTTT